Listed below are T cell receptor beta chains from one sample, sequenced in a study of blood T cell repertoires in COVID-19. Sequencing was performed with immunoSEQ multiplex PCR; in TCRdb, only in-frame clones are kept and a portion is missing. Among 300,000 to 400,000 clones listed, roughly 88% were seen once. Sequencing input: PBMCs or T cells enriched from blood (not recorded which). These receptors were taken from a woman aged 30 to 39 with acute COVID-19. CDR3s include the opening cysteine and the closing phenylalanine or tryptophan. D genes are given only for firm matches. Rows give clone size only sometimes, using once, few, many, or a class for an expanded clone.

>15|TRBJ2-7|NA|TRBV3-1/TRBV3-2|TRBD2
CASGLAGGPHYEQYF
TGTGCCAGCGGGCTAGCGGGGGGCCCACACTACGAGCAGTACTTC
>13|TRBJ1-1|NA|TRBV30|NA
CASTPTGNTEAFF
TGTGCCTCGACCCCGACAGGGAACACTGAAGCTTTCTTT
>16|TRBJ2-7|NA|TRBV19|TRBD1
CASSMAGTGTLYEQYF
TGTGCCAGTAGTATGGCCGGGACAGGGACCCTCTACGAGCAGTACTTC
>13|TRBJ1-3|NA|TRBV6-5|NA
CASSSPGGNTIYF
TGTGCCAGCAGTAGTCCGGGGGGAAACACCATATATTTT
>16|TRBJ1-4|NA|TRBV30|NA
CAWNGKGKAGSEKLFF
TGTGCCTGGAATGGGAAAGGGAAGGCGGGTTCGGAAAAACTGTTTTTT
>14|TRBJ1-2|NA|TRBV3-1/TRBV3-2|NA
CASTPHGEDYGYTF
TGTGCCAGCACCCCCCACGGGGAGGACTATGGCTACACCTTC
>13|TRBJ1-1|NA|TRBV7-3|NA
CASSLSVSTEAFF
TGTGCCAGCAGCCTATCGGTAAGCACTGAAGCTTTCTTT
>15|TRBJ1-1|NA|TRBV7-2|TRBD1
CASINRGGGGGEAFF
TGTGCCAGCATCAACCGAGGAGGGGGCGGAGGTGAAGCTTTCTTT
>14|TRBJ2-7|NA|TRBV19|NA
CASSSQTGSYEQYF
TGTGCCAGTAGTTCTCAAACAGGGTCCTACGAGCAGTACTTC
>13|TRBJ1-1|NA|TRBV19|NA
CASSISSIAEAFF
TGTGCCAGTAGTATTTCCTCTATCGCTGAAGCTTTCTTT
>15|TRBJ1-1|NA|TRBV5-1|NA
CASALGGAWGTEAFF
TGCGCCAGCGCCCTGGGGGGGGCTTGGGGCACTGAAGCTTTCTTT
>14|TRBJ1-6|NA|TRBV5-1|NA
CASSFTTGVSPLHF
TGCGCCAGCAGCTTTACTACCGGGGTTTCACCCCTCCACTTT
>13|TRBJ1-6|NA|TRBV19|NA
CASSSGKNSPLHF
TGTGCCAGTAGTTCAGGGAAGAATTCACCCCTCCACTTT
>19|TRBJ1-3|once|TRBV5-5|TRBD1
CASSLASGVDRGPGNTIYF
TGTGCCAGCAGCTTAGCGTCGGGCGTGGACAGGGGGCCTGGAAACACCATATATTTT
>14|TRBJ1-1|NA|TRBV19|NA
CASRASGVNTEAFF
TGTGCCAGTAGGGCTTCGGGGGTGAACACTGAAGCTTTCTTT
>15|TRBJ2-7|NA|TRBV19|TRBD2
CASSTLAGGSYEQYF
TGTGCCAGTAGCACCCTAGCGGGGGGGTCCTACGAGCAGTACTTC
>19|TRBJ1-4|once|TRBV7-2|NA
CASSLAGGKGSETNEKLFF
TGTGCCAGCAGCTTAGCCGGTGGTAAGGGGTCGGAAACTAATGAAAAACTGTTTTTT
>14|TRBJ1-2|once|TRBV27|NA
CASSLYGQMNGYTF
TGTGCCAGCAGTTTATATGGACAAATGAATGGCTACACCTTC
>15|TRBJ1-6|NA|TRBV2|TRBD1
CASSVGVTGDSPLHF
TGTGCCAGCAGTGTTGGGGTGACAGGGGATTCACCCCTCCACTTT
>18|TRBJ1-3|few|TRBV21-1|NA
CASSKARYRGLSGNTIYF
TGTGCCAGCAGCAAAGCTCGGTACAGGGGGCTCTCTGGAAACACCATATATTTT
>15|TRBJ2-2|NA|TRBV6-5|TRBD1
CASLTRQGSSGELFF
TGTGCCAGCCTAACCCGACAGGGTTCCTCCGGGGAGCTGTTTTTT
>16|TRBJ2-4|NA|TRBV7-9|TRBD2
CASSPSTSGAKNIQYF
TGTGCCAGCAGCCCATCGACTAGCGGGGCCAAAAACATTCAGTACTTC